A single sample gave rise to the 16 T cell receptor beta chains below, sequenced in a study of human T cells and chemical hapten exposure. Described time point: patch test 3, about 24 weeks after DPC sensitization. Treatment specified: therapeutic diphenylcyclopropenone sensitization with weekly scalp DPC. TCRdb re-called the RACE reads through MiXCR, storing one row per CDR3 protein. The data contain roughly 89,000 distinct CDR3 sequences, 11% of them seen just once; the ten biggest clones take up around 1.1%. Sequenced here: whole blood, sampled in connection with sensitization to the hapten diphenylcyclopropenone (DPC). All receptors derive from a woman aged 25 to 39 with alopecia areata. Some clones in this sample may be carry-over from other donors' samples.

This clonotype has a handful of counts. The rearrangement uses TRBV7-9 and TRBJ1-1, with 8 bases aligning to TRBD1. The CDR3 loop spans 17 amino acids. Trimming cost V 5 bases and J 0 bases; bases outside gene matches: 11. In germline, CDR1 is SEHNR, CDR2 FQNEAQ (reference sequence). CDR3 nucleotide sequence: TGTGCCAGCAGCCCGAGCCTCCGGGACAGGATGAACACTGAAGCTTTCTTT. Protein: CASSPSLRDRMNTEAFF.

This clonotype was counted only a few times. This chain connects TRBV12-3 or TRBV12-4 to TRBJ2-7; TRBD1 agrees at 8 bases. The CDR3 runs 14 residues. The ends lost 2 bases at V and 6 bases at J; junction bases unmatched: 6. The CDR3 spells CASSLWQGAGEQYF. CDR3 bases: TGTGCCAGCAGTTTATGGCAGGGGGCGGGCGAGCAGTACTTC.

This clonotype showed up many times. This CDR3 reads CASSDSTLNTEAFF. In DNA, the CDR3 is TGTGCCAGCAGTGATTCGACACTGAACACTGAAGCTTTCTTT. V is TRBV6-1 and J is TRBJ1-1; D unresolved. V lost 3 bases to trimming and J lost 0 bases, with 8 bases between them. This CDR3 has 14 residues. Germline values: CDR1 MNHNS, CDR2 SASEGT.

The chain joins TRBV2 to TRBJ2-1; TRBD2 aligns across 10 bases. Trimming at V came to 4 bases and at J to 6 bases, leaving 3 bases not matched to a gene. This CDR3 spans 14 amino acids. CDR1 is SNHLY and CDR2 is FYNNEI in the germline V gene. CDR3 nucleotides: TGTGCCAGCAGTGGCAGCGGGGGGGGCAATGAGCAGTTCTTC. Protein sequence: CASSGSGGGNEQFF. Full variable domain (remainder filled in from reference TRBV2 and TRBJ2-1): EPEVTQTPSHQVTQMGQEVILRCVPISNHLYFYWYRQILGQKVEFLVSFYNNEISEKSEIFDDQFSVERPDGSNFTLKIRSTKLEDSAMYFCASSGSGGGNEQFFGPGTRLTVL.

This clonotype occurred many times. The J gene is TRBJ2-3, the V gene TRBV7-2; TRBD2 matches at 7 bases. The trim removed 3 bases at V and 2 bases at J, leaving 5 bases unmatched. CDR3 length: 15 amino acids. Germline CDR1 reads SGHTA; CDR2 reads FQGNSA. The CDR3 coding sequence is TGTGCCAGCAGCTTTTACGGGGGGATCACAGATACGCAGTATTTT. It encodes CASSFYGGITDTQYF.

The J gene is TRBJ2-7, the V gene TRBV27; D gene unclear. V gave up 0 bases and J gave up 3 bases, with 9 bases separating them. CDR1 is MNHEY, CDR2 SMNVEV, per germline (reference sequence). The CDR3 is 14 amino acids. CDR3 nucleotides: TGTGCCAGCAGTTTATCACCAGAGAACTACGAGCAGTACGTC. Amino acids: CASSLSPENYEQYV.

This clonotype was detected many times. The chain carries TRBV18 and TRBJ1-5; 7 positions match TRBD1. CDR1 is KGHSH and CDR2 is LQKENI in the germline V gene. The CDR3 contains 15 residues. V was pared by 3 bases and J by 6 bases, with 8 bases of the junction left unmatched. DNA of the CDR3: TGTGCCAGCTCACCTCAGAGACAGGGTGGTCAGCCCCAGCATTTT. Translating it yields CASSPQRQGGQPQHF. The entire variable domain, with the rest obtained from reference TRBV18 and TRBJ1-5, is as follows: NAGVMQNPRHLVRRRGQEARLRCSPMKGHSHVYWYRQLPEEGLKFMVYLQKENIIDESGMPKERFSAEFPKEGPSILRIQQVVRGDSAAYFCASSPQRQGGQPQHFGDGTRLSIL.

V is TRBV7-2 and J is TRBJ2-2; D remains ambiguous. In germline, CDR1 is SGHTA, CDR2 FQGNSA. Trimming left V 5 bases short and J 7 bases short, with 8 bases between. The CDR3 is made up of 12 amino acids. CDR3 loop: CASSVGFGELFF. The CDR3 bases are TGTGCCAGCAGCGTCGGTTTCGGGGAGCTGTTTTTT.

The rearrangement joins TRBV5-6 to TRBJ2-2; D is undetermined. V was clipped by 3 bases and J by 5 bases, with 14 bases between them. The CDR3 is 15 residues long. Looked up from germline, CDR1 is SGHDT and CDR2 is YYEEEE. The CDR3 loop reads CASSSTRLRTGELFF. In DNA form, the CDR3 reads TGTGCCAGCAGCTCCACAAGATTGAGGACCGGGGAGCTGTTTTTT.

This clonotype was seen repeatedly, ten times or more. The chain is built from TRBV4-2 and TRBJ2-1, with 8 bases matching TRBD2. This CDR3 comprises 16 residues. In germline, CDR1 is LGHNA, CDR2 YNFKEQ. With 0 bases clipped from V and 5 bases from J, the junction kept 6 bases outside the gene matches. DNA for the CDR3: TGTGCCAGCAGCCAAGATGGGGAGCGGGGGCACAATGAGCAGTTCTTC. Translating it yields CASSQDGERGHNEQFF.

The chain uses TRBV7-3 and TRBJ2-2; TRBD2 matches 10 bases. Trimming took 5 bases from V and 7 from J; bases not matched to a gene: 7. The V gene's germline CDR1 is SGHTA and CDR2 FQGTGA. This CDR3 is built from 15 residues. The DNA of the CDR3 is TGTGCCAGCAGCCCCACTAGCGGGATAGGCGGGGAGCTGTTTTTT. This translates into CASSPTSGIGGELFF.

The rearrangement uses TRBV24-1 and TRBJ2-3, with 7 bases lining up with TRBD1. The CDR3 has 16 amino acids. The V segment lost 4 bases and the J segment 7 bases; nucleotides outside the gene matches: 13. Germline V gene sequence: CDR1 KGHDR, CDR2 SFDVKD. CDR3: CATSDPARDSFYTQYF. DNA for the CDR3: TGTGCCACCAGTGACCCCGCCCGGGACAGTTTTTATACGCAGTATTTT.

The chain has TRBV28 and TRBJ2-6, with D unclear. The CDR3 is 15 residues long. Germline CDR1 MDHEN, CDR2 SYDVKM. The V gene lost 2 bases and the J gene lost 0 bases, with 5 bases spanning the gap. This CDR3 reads CASSLGHSGANVLTF. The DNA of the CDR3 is TGTGCCAGCAGTTTAGGGCACTCTGGGGCCAACGTCCTGACTTTC.

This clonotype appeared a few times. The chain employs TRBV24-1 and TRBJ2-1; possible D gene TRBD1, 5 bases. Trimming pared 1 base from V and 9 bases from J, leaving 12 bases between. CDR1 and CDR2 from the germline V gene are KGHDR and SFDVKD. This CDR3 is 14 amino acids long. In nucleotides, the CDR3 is TGTGCCACCAGTGATTTACAGGAAGTAGGTGAGCAGTTCTTC. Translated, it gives CATSDLQEVGEQFF.

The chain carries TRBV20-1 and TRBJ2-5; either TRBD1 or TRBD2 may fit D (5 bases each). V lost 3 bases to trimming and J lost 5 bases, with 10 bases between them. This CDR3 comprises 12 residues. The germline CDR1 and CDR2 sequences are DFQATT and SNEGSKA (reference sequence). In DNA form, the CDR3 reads TGCAGTGCTAGTCGAGGGACGGAGACCCAGTACTTC. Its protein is CSASRGTETQYF.

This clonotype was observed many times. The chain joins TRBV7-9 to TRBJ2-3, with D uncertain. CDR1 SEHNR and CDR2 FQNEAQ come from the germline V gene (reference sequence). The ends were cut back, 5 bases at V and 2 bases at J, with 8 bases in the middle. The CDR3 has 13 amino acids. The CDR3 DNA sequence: TGTGCCAGCAGCCCCGCCGCCACAGATACGCAGTATTTT. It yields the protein CASSPAATDTQYF. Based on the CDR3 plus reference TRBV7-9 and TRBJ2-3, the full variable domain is DTGVSQNPRHKITKRGQNVTFRCDPISEHNRLYWYRQTLGQGPEFLTYFQNEAQLEKSRLLSDRFSAERPKGSFSTLEIQRTEQGDSAMYLCASSPAATDTQYFGPGTRLTVL.